The source of this T cell receptor beta chain is a study of shared T cell receptors in the human thymus (dated by TCRdb to 2020 to 2023). In terms of the full investigation: The study investigated the way shared, self-reactive T-cell receptor alpha chains are produced in the human thymus.

To prepare the library, the immunoSEQ multiplex PCR assay was applied. Drawn from immuneACCESS, this table holds only the in-frame rearrangements with V and J called that TCRdb kept. Clones are partly lost; checked studies trace under half to an unresolved V gene and leave the rest unexplained. The sample table lists roughly 560,000 clones, around 78% of them with a count of one. The ten largest make up more than 0.01% of the sample. Taken from the germline V gene (reference sequence), the CDR1 and CDR2 loops are MNHEY and SMNVEV. The cysteine opens and the phenylalanine closes a CDR3 of 17 amino acids. Solely the CDR3 DNA is kept, with 51 bases framed from the first base. Here V drops 5 bases and J drops 5 bases, and the junction holds 13 bases not matched to any gene. Notes on this clone: Its target antigen remains unknown. Per-base qualities were not stored, and no clone one base away is much larger.

These data also featured in a second study, about human thymus T cells. The second publication reports: Immunologically healthy infants undergoing open corrective cardiac surgery for congenital heart defects in Finland were used as donors. Thymus tissue was obtained as surgical resects removed during corrective cardiac surgery. Biased V and J gene segment usage appeared to be present in both thymic and peripheral blood repertoires. According to the related research, thymic TCR repertoires were highly overlapping among unrelated individuals. The study described the TCR alpha and beta repertoires in about eight infant thymus samples and four matching peripheral blood samples. Donor ages ranged from roughly 7 to 250 days, and the cohort comprised six male and two female infants. Thymocytes were released mechanically from tissue and stored at -70 °C as pellets of about 9.5-32 million cells. A QIAsymphony instrument was used to extract genomic DNA from the frozen cell pellets. Using the immunoSEQ multiplex PCR assay, the TCRB and TCRAD loci were amplified from a standardized quantity of quality-controlled genomic DNA. The amplicons spanned the V(D)J region and were long enough to cover the CDR3 and allow V and J genes to be identified. Amplicon sequencing was performed on an Illumina platform through the commercial immunoSEQ service. Primer bias and sequencing errors were corrected as previously described, and TCRAD and TCRB were defined on the basis of the IMGT database. Repertoires were analysed with immunoSEQ Analyzer 3.0 and VDJTools, covering basic statistics, V/J segment usage, diversity estimates, rarefaction and pairwise overlap. Chao1, ChaoE, Efron-Thisted, Shannon and inverse Simpson indices were used to estimate diversity, which was also estimated on datasets down-sampled to the smallest sample. Repertoire overlap was determined by strict matching of CDR3 nucleotide sequence, V gene and J gene, and Jaccard-based multidimensional scaling clustering was applied. On average, thymus samples yielded 750,000 to 1,000,000 unique TCRB clonotypes, whereas blood samples yielded 75,000 to 95,000.

The sequencing input was thymocytes. The sequence is built from TRBV27 and TRBJ2-3; the junction holds 10 bases that match TRBD2. The receptor was isolated from a boy younger than two with a congenital heart defect. Donor details come from another sample of the same person, matched by shared clones. The CDR3 region: CASSPGEREGLRDTQYF. In nucleotides, the sequence is TGTGCCAGCAGTCCCGGGGAGCGGGAGGGCCTTAGAGATACGCAGTATTTT.